This TCR beta chain came from a study of human T cells and chemical hapten exposure. TCRdb analysed the RACE reads with MiXCR anew, one entry per CDR3 protein. The sample has roughly 62,000 distinct CDR3 sequences, around an eighth seen once. This clonotype occurred many times. Sample time point: patch test 3, about 24 weeks after DPC sensitization. Treatment: therapeutic diphenylcyclopropenone sensitization with weekly scalp DPC. This sample comprised whole blood, obtained in connection with sensitization to the hapten diphenylcyclopropenone (DPC). The source is a man aged 30 to 45 with alopecia areata. Some clones in this sample may be carry-over from other donors' samples.

CDR3 sequence reads: CASSPTAGLGSYEQYF. DNA of the CDR3: TGTGCCAGCAGCCCAACGGCAGGGTTAGGTTCCTACGAGCAGTACTTC. The chain carries TRBV7-3 and TRBJ2-7; D is possibly TRBD1 (5 bases). V lost 5 bases and J lost 1, with 18 bases in between. The CDR3 extends over 16 amino acids. Germline CDR1 reads SGHTA; CDR2 reads FQGTGA.